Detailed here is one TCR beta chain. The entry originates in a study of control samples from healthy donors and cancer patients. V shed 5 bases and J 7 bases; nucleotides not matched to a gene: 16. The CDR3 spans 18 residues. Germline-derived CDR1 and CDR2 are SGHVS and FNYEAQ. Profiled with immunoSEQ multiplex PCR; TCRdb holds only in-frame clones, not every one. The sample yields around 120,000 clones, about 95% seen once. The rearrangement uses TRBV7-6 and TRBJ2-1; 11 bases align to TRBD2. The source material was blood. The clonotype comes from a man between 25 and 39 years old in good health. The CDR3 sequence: CASSASRLAGGRQNEQFF. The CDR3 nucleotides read TGTGCCAGCAGCGCGTCCCGCCTAGCGGGGGGCCGCCAGAATGAGCAGTTCTTC.